The clone carrying this T cell receptor beta chain was counted a few times. This record comes from a study of T-cell reconstitution after alpha-beta-depleted transplantation in children. Trimming stripped 0 bases from V and 2 bases from J, with 11 bases between. The CDR3 consists of 15 residues. Germline assignment: CDR1 MNHNS and CDR2 SASEGT. For TCRbeta, the library was prepared with unique molecular identifiers. MiXCR, applied by TCRdb to the PCR reads, yields one record per CDR3 protein. Of approximately 270,000 distinct CDR3 sequences in the sample, 9.9% were seen once. This chain connects TRBV6-1 to TRBJ2-7, with D hard to call. The clonotype originates from a human donor who donated a stem cell graft to a child with SCID. This material consisted of PBMCs from the stem cell graft donor, taken from the stem cell graft. Here the CDR3 DNA reads TGTGCCAGCAGTGAAGCGCAGGACGCAACCTACGAGCAGTACTTC. This sequence encodes CASSEAQDATYEQYF.